Described below is a single T cell receptor (beta chain) sequence and its context. Both 60 Vbeta primers and 13 Jbeta primers went into the PCR. Libraries were prepared by immunoSEQ multiplex PCR; TCRdb keeps only in-frame clonotypes and omits some of them. The repertoire holds about 180,000 clones, with 85% as singletons. These data come from a study of cytomegalovirus exposure and HLA in healthy donors. This CDR3 region has 15 residues. With V trimmed by 3 bases and J by 7 bases, 7 bases remained unmatched. The germline gives CDR1 SGDLS, CDR2 YYNGEE. This rearrangement joins TRBV9 to TRBJ1-6, with TRBD1 identical over 7 bases. The sequence derives from a boy younger than 10 in good health and CMV-seronegative. What was sequenced was PBMCs. The CDR3 loop is CASSAEGQRNSPLHF. CDR3 in DNA: TGTGCCAGCAGCGCGGAGGGACAGCGAAATTCACCCCTCCACTTT.